The next 2 T cell receptor beta chains were all read from a single sample in a study of Tregs in tolerant kidney transplant recipients. TCRdb keeps only in-frame clones here, not all; method: immunoSEQ multiplex PCR. In all, the sample yields 25,000 to 35,000 clones. The sample consisted of CD8+ T cells from blood, taken before the transplant. These receptors all stem from a human donor who received a combined kidney and bone marrow transplant.

As regards this clone: The read ends 3 residues early relative to the CDR3; the germline J gene fills the gap. V usage is TRBV2 and J usage is TRBJ2-3; no definite D call. Germline V CDR1 and CDR2: SNHLY, FYNNEI. V was clipped by 3 bases and J by 0 bases, with 13 bases between them. CDR3 size: 16 residues. This CDR3 reads CASSDGGFFSTDTQYF. Partial CDR3 DNA: TGTGCCAGCAGTGATGGCGGATTTTTTAGCACAGATACG.

In the case of this clone: The CDR3 end is not reached by the read, which stops 3 residues before it; the germline J gene fills it in. The V call is TRBV30, the J call TRBJ1-2, with 12 bases lining up with TRBD1. The length of the CDR3 is 14 residues. Germline CDR1 reads GTSNPN; CDR2 reads SVGIG (reference sequence). The trim removed 4 bases at V and 5 bases at J, leaving 5 bases unmatched. The part of the CDR3 DNA that was read is TGTGCCTGGATCGGGACAGGGGGCCGGTATGGC. This translates into CAWIGTGGRYG. In full, the CDR3 is CAWIGTGGRYGYTF. Filled out from reference TRBV30 and TRBJ1-2, the complete variable domain reads SQTIHQWPATLVQPVGSPLSLECTVEGTSNPNLYWYRQAAGRGLQLLFYSVGIGQISSEVPQNLSASRPQDRQFILSSKKLLLSDSGFYLCAWIGTGGRYGYTFGSGTRLTVV.